This entry describes one TCR beta chain. The assay was immunoSEQ multiplex PCR, and TCRdb's table has in-frame clones only and misses some. The sample has about 180,000 clones; roughly 81% are singletons. This sample is drawn from a study of blood T cell repertoires in COVID-19. Trimming left V 8 bases short and J 0 bases short, with 10 bases between. The CDR3 contains 13 residues. The germline gives CDR1 ENHRY, CDR2 SYGVKD. In Seattle, patients joined the study during active infection and were tracked longitudinally. The TCR was taken from a woman over 75 with COVID-19, enrolled during active disease. Sequencing was carried out using peripheral blood. This chain joins TRBV10-3 and TRBJ1-2, with D hard to call. The CDR3 DNA reads as TGTGCCATCTCGGGTCACGCTAACTATGGCTACACCTTC. Translation gives CAISGHANYGYTF.